The rows below give T cell receptor beta chains drawn from one sample of a study of identical twins. TCRdb processed the 5' RACE reads anew with MiXCR; each CDR3 protein has one entry. The sample records hundreds of thousands of distinct CDR3 sequences, about 20% being singletons. This same sample was also taken into another study, of T cells expressing NK-cell markers.

The sequencing sample was made of PBMCs. All receptors derive from a woman under 30 in good health. The CDR3 runs from the conserved cysteine through the conserved F or W.

>TRBV7-6
CASSLTGTATYEQYF
>TRBV12-3/TRBV12-4
CASRPRLDTGELFF
>TRBV29-1
CSVEYRTGLLGNEQFF
>TRBV6-1
CASSEQRLNDNEQFF
>TRBV12-3/TRBV12-4
CASSRQYGYTF
>TRBV10-3
CAITHSAAGGYGYTF
>TRBV7-9
CASSLGPLPPYEQYF
>TRBV11-2
CASSLLVQGGTEAFF
>TRBV18
CASSYEGQLYNEQFF
>TRBV5-1
CASSLVTGAPYEQYF
>TRBV2
CASRGGEETQYF
>TRBV6-1
CASSRALSSKQYF
>TRBV5-8
CASSSRTGSEKLFF
>TRBV4-3
CASSPRIGLPAREINEQFF
>TRBV12-3/TRBV12-4
CASALGRIANTGELFF
>TRBV5-6
CASSPLLQGGPYNEQFF
>TRBV7-9
CASSWVGNTGELFF
>TRBV20-1
CSARGAGVGDTQYF
>TRBV6-1
CASSGQLNYGYTF
>TRBV12-3/TRBV12-4
CASSSGTGSNNEQFF
>TRBV6-4
CASSPGQGYQPQHF
>TRBV4-1
CASSQYTGVEQYF